This TCR beta chain is from a study of T cell clones after liver transplantation. This clone has more than one count but fewer than ten. As yet, its antigen is unknown. The CDR3 has 13 amino acids. Germline V gene data show CDR1 as SGDLS and CDR2 as YYNGEE. Trimming pared 7 bases from V and 2 bases from J, leaving 11 bases between. The table came from immunoSEQ multiplex PCR; TCRdb's copy has only in-frame clones and leaves some out. The table records about 99,000 clones, 75% to 85% of them present only once. Study observations and caveats: The donor-reactive repertoire was only partly measurable in a couple of subjects, lacking donor cells.

The source material was CD4+ T cells from blood, sampled before liver transplant. The chain has TRBV9 and TRBJ2-3; D remains ambiguous. The source of this sequence is a human donor who received a liver transplant. In nucleotides, the CDR3 is TGTGCCAGCGGGTCACCGCACACAGATACGCAGTATTTT. Translating gives CASGSPHTDTQYF.